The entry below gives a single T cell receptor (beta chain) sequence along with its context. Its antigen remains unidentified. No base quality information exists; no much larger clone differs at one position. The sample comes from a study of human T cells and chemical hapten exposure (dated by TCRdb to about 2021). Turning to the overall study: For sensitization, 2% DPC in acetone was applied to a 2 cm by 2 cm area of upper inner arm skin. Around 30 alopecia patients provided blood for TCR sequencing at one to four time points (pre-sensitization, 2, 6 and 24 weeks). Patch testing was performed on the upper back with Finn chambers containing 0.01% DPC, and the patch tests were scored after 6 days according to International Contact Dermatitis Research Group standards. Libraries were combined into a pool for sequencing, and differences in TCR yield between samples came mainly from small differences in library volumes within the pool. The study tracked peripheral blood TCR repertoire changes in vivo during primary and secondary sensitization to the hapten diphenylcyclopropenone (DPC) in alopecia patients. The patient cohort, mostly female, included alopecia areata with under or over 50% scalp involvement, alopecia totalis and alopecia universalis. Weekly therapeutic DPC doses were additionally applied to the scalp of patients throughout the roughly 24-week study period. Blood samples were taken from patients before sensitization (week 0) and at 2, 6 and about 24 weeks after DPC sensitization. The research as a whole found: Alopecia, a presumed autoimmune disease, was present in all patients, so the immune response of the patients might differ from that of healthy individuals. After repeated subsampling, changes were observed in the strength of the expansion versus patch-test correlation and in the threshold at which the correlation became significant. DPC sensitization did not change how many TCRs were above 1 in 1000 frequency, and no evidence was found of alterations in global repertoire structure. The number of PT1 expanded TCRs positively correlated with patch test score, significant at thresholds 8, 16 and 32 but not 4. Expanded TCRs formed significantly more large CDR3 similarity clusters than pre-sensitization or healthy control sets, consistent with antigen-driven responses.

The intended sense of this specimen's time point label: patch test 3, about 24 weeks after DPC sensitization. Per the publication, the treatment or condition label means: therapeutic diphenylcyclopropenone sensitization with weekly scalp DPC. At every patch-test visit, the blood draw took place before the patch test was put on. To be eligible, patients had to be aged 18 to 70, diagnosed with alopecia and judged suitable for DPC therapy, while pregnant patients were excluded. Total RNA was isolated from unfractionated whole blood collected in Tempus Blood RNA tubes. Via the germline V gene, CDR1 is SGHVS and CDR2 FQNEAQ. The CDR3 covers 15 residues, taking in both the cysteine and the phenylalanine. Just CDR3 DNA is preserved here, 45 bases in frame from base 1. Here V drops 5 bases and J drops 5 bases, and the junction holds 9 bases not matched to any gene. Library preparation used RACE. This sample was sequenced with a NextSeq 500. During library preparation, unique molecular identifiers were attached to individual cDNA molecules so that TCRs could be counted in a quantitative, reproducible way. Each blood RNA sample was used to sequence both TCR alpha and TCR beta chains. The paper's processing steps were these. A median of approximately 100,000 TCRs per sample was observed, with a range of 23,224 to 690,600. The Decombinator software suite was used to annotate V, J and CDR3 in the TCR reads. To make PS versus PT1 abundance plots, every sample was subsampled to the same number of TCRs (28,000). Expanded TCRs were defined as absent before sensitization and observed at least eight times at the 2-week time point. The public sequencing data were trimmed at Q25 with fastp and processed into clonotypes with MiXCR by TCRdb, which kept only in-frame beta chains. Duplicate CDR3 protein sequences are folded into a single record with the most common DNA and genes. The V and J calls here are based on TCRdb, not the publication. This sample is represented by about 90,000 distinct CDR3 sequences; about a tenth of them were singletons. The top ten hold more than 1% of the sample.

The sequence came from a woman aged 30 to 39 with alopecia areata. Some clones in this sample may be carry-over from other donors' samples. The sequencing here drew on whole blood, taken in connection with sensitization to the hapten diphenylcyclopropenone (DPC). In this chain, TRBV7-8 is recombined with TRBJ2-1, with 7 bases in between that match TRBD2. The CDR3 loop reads CASSPGLAEDNEQFF. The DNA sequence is TGTGCCAGCAGCCCAGGCCTAGCGGAGGACAATGAGCAGTTCTTC.